Given below is one TCR beta chain in context. Antigen unknown. V dropped 2 bases and J dropped 10; count of bases not matched to a gene: 7. The CDR3 runs to 15 residues. Germline V gives CDR1 SGHRS, CDR2 YFSETQ. The record originates from a study of cytomegalovirus exposure and HLA in healthy donors. Overall study results and limits: In a later analysis, at a false discovery rate of 0.05, 16,951 TCR beta sequences were associated with HLA alleles. Only CMV serostatus was available as immune exposure information.

This PCR relied on a set of 60 Vbeta primers and 13 Jbeta primers. The repertoire was sequenced with immunoSEQ multiplex PCR; TCRdb's copy has only in-frame clones and lacks some. The data contain over 150,000 clones, 82% of them singletons. The rearrangement uses TRBV5-1 and TRBJ2-1; 12 bases are shared with TRBD2. The sequenced sample was PBMCs. The origin of this receptor is a man aged 45-65 years in good health and CMV-seropositive. The CDR3, as DNA: TGCGCCAGCAGCTTCTCTAGCGGGAGGGCCCGGGAGCAGTTCTTC. Translation gives CASSFSSGRAREQFF.